This entry describes one T cell receptor beta chain. These data originate in a study of neoadjuvant anti-PD-1 for oral cavity cancer. CDR1 and CDR2 (germline): MNHNS, SASEGT. CDR3 length equals 12 residues. V lost 10 bases to trimming and J lost 6 bases; unmatched junction nucleotides: 5. Here immunoSEQ multiplex PCR was the method, and the copy in TCRdb shows in-frame clones only, minus some. The sample lists approximately 72,000 clones; around 88% were seen once. The genes are TRBV6-1 and TRBJ1-1; 10 bases line up with TRBD1. The starting material was PBMCs, obtained before nivolumab (anti-PD-1) treatment. The source of this sequence is a person aged 40 to 85 with oral cavity squamous cell carcinoma. CDR3 DNA: TGTGCCACTCGACAGGGGGCTGCTGAAGCTTTCTTT. It is translated as CATRQGAAEAFF.